Below are 13 T cell receptor beta chains sequenced from a single sample in a study of CD8 T cells in ankylosing spondylitis. These receptors lack a known antigen. TCRdb recomputed calls from the 5' RACE reads with MiXCR, one row per CDR3 protein. This sample has hundreds of thousands of distinct CDR3 sequences, with approximately 12% found just once. Study conclusions and caveats: Within ankylosing spondylitis blood, a TCR beta motif made up of under 10 highly homologous variants appeared to be characteristic.

Sequenced sample: blood, either unsorted or a sorted T cell fraction (not recorded which). All receptors come from a male donor with ankylosing spondylitis.

The V call is TRBV20-1, the J call TRBJ2-2; 7 bases map to TRBD1. The CDR3 is 14 residues long. From germline, CDR1 is DFQATT and CDR2 SNEGSKA (reference sequence). The trim removed 7 bases at V and 4 bases at J, leaving 9 bases unmatched. In DNA form, the CDR3 reads TGCAGTGTCCCGGACAGGTCGGTCACCGGGGAGCTGTTTTTT. Protein: CSVPDRSVTGELFF.

This clonotype has just a few counts. The gene calls are TRBV7-3 and TRBJ1-2; D unclear. Germline V gene lookup returns CDR1 SGHTA and CDR2 FQGTGA. V lost 1 base and J lost 2, with 5 bases in between. The CDR3 extends over 13 amino acids. Here the CDR3 DNA reads TGTGCCAGCAGCTTAAAGAGAAACTATGGCTACACCTTC. Its translation is CASSLKRNYGYTF.

The chain combines TRBV20-1 with TRBJ1-2, with a tentative D call TRBD1 (6 bases). The CDR3 has 12 amino acids. From germline, CDR1 is DFQATT and CDR2 SNEGSKA (reference sequence). Trimming took off 2 bases at V and 4 bases at J, with 8 bases between the two ends. The CDR3 region is CSARPGVYGYTF. The CDR3 DNA sequence: TGCAGTGCTAGACCAGGGGTCTATGGCTACACCTTC.

The chain is built from TRBV7-6 and TRBJ2-1, with D perhaps matching TRBD2 (6 bases). CDR3 length: 15 amino acids. Between the trimmed V and J ends, which lost 3 bases and 5 bases, there was a span of 14 bases. The germline V gene has CDR1 SGHVS and CDR2 FNYEAQ. This chain's CDR3 is CASSLTGTANNEQFF. CDR3 coding DNA: TGTGCCAGCAGCTTGACCGGGACTGCTAACAATGAGCAGTTCTTC.

J is TRBJ1-5 and V is TRBV7-2; D unresolved. Germline-derived CDR1 and CDR2 are SGHTA and FQGNSA. The CDR3 covers 15 residues. The germline V and J ends were trimmed by 1 base and 3 bases, with 10 bases remaining between them. CDR3 loop: CASSLVTGNNQPQHF. The DNA of the CDR3 is TGTGCCAGCAGCTTAGTGACGGGGAACAATCAGCCCCAGCATTTT.

This clonotype showed up many times. This chain joins TRBV20-1 and TRBJ2-3; D is tentatively TRBD1 or TRBD2 (5 bases each). The germline CDR1 and CDR2 sequences are DFQATT and SNEGSKA (reference sequence). The germline V and J ends were trimmed by 4 bases and 0 bases, with 11 bases remaining between them. There are 14 residues in the CDR3. The CDR3 loop reads CSAIEGTSTDTQYF. For the CDR3, the DNA is TGCAGTGCTATCGAGGGGACGAGCACAGATACGCAGTATTTT.

This clonotype turned up a few times. The chain has TRBV6-1 and TRBJ2-7; D remains unclear. The CDR3 is 14 residues long. Per germline, CDR1 MNHNS and CDR2 SASEGT. Trimming removed 6 bases at V and 0 bases at J, with 12 bases between. CDR3 loop: CASRPDTDSYEQYF. CDR3 nucleotides: TGTGCCAGCAGACCCGACACGGACTCCTACGAGCAGTACTTC.

This clonotype has ten or more counts. The chain uses TRBV10-2 and TRBJ2-7; 10 positions agree with TRBD2. The CDR3 consists of 14 residues. Germline values: CDR1 WSHSY, CDR2 SAAADI. Losses at the gene ends were 3 bases for V and 8 bases for J; bases not matched to a gene: 7. DNA for the CDR3: TGCGCCAGCAGTGATGGAGCGGGAGGGCCGCAGCAGTACTTC. It yields the protein CASSDGAGGPQQYF.

J is TRBJ1-2 and V is TRBV12-3 or TRBV12-4; a possible D gene is TRBD1 (5 bases). The CDR3 spans 13 residues. The V gene lost 2 bases and the J gene lost 6 bases, with 10 bases spanning the gap. The CDR3 loop is CASSLPDRHGYTF. CDR3 DNA: TGTGCCAGCAGTTTACCTGACAGACATGGCTACACCTTC.

This rearrangement joins TRBV7-6 to TRBJ2-2; TRBD2 aligns across 8 bases. Germline CDR1 reads SGHVS; CDR2 reads FNYEAQ. The CDR3 runs 16 residues. With 4 bases clipped from V and 7 bases from J, the junction kept 11 bases outside the gene matches. The CDR3 sequence: CASSYRQREYLGELFF. CDR3 DNA sequence: TGTGCCAGCAGCTACCGTCAGCGGGAGTACCTCGGGGAGCTGTTTTTT.

This chain connects TRBV20-1 to TRBJ1-5; TRBD1 is a possible D gene (6 bases). Trimming stripped 5 bases from V and 3 bases from J, with 14 bases between. CDR1 is DFQATT and CDR2 is SNEGSKA in the germline V gene (reference sequence). The CDR3 has 14 residues. The CDR3 protein is CSAPNRVDNQPQHF. CDR3 nucleotides: TGCAGTGCTCCCAACAGGGTTGACAATCAGCCCCAGCATTTT.

This clonotype was seen a handful of times. The chain is built from TRBV5-1 and TRBJ2-5, with a weak D call TRBD1 (5 bases). This CDR3 is built from 14 residues. V was cut by 1 base and J by 5 bases, with 12 bases left in between. Germline lookup yields CDR1 SGHRS and CDR2 YFSETQ. The CDR3: CASSLSQGWETQYF. CDR3 sequence (DNA): TGCGCCAGCAGCTTGTCCCAGGGATGGGAGACCCAGTACTTC.

The V gene is TRBV6-5, the J gene TRBJ1-1; 7 bases map to TRBD1. Germline V gene sequence: CDR1 MNHEY, CDR2 SVGAGI. The V gene end was trimmed by 0 bases and the J gene end by 7 bases; junction bases not matched to a gene: 8. The CDR3 contains 15 residues. In nucleotides, the CDR3 is TGTGCCAGCAGTTACTCGGTAATCCGACAGGGTGAAGCTTTCTTT. It encodes CASSYSVIRQGEAFF.